The entry that follows covers one T cell receptor (beta chain) sequence. This entry comes from a study of blood T cell repertoires in COVID-19. About the study: COVID-19 samples, acute and convalescent, were from the United States, Italy and Spain.

The germline CDR1 and CDR2 sequences are KGHDR and SFDVKD. The CDR3 has 13 residues. V shed 9 bases and J shed 0 bases, with 8 bases lying between them. Methods used by the authors: Amplification with reference gene primers provided the estimates of nucleated cell counts. Assay used: immunoSEQ multiplex PCR; TCRdb lists only in-frame clones, some missing. V and J calls and clone size are given by that table; D and trimming were obtained from the DNA. Of 45,000 or so clones listed, around 86% are singletons. The origin of this receptor is an elderly woman with COVID-19, enrolled during active disease. The sample taken for sequencing was peripheral blood. The chain joins TRBV24-1 to TRBJ1-3, with D possibly matching TRBD1 (5 bases). CDR3 nucleotides: TGTGCCACCCAAGACAGCTCTGGAAACACCATATATTTT. Amino acids: CATQDSSGNTIYF.